This T cell receptor (beta chain) was observed in a study of cytomegalovirus exposure and HLA in healthy donors. Whole-study context: HLA-typed donors contributed some 83 million unique TCRs, which were held in an early data release.

PCR amplification relied on 60 Vbeta primers (plus 13 Jbeta primers). The protocol was immunoSEQ multiplex PCR, while the TCRdb copy is restricted to in-frame clones and leaves out a portion. Of nearly 200,000 clones in the sample, about 77% are singletons; the top ten hold 2% to 2.5%. CDR1 is SQVTM and CDR2 is ANQGSEA in the germline V gene. The junction had 13 bases not matched to a gene; V was cut back by 7 bases and J by 5 bases. CDR3 length equals 14 residues. These donors, healthy bone marrow donors, were studied. The origin of this receptor is a young woman in good health and CMV-seropositive. Input material: PBMCs. This chain joins TRBV29-1 and TRBJ1-1; 7 bases map to TRBD1. The CDR3 protein is CSGSYIRDSTEAFF. CDR3 bases: TGCAGCGGAAGCTACATCCGGGACAGTACTGAAGCTTTCTTT.